Below, 22 T cell receptor beta chains from the same sample are listed, as sequenced in a study of OX40 agonist ivuxolimab in advanced cancers. Sequencing was performed with immunoSEQ multiplex PCR; in TCRdb, only in-frame clones are kept and a portion is missing. The table has around 26,000 clones, roughly 93% seen once. The specimen was CD4+ or CD8+ T cells sorted from blood, collected in a trial of the OX40 agonist ivuxolimab. These TCRs come from an adult with an advanced solid tumor such as melanoma, head and neck, liver or kidney cancer.

J is TRBJ1-6 and V is TRBV5-6; D call uncertain. V lost 1 base to trimming and J lost 0 bases, with 8 bases between them. In germline, CDR1 is SGHDT, CDR2 YYEEEE. The CDR3 covers 16 residues. CDR3: CASSLQESSYNSPLHF. The CDR3 coding sequence is TGTGCCAGCAGCTTGCAGGAAAGCTCCTATAATTCACCCCTCCACTTT.

The V call is TRBV5-8, the J call TRBJ1-2; D not resolved. CDR1 and CDR2 (germline): SGHTS, YDEGEE. The CDR3 length is 14 residues. With 4 bases removed from V and 0 bases from J, the gap between germline ends came to 10 bases. CDR3 coding DNA: TGTGCCAGCAGCCGCCGGCAGGCTAACTATGGCTACACCTTC. It specifies CASSRRQANYGYTF. Full variable domain (outside the CDR3, taken from reference TRBV5-8 and TRBJ1-2): EAGVTQSPTHLIKTRGQQATLRCSPISGHTSVYWYQQALGLGLQFLLWYDEGEERNRGNFPPRFSGRQFPNYSSELNVNALELEDSALYLCASSRRQANYGYTFGSGTRLTVV.

The rearrangement joins TRBV6-6 to TRBJ1-5, with TRBD1 matching 7 bases. CDR3 length: 16 amino acids. V lost 10 bases to trimming and J lost 4 bases; unmatched junction nucleotides: 16. The V gene's germline CDR1 is MNHNY and CDR2 SVGAGI (reference sequence). The CDR3 DNA reads TGTGCCACCGCTGCCCGGGACAGACCCTTTAATCAGCCCCAGCATTTT. It is translated as CATAARDRPFNQPQHF.

The rearrangement joins TRBV28 to TRBJ2-5, with TRBD1 matching over 9 bases. There are 24 residues in the CDR3. With 6 bases clipped from V and 0 bases from J, the junction kept 32 bases outside the gene matches. Germline V gives CDR1 MDHEN, CDR2 SYDVKM. CDR3 nucleotide sequence: TGTGCCAGCAGCCGATACAGGGGGCCGCCCGGACTATTCGGGGAAAAGGCAAACCAAGAGACCCAGTACTTC. Translated, it gives CASSRYRGPPGLFGEKANQETQYF.

This clone was recorded only once. The chain has TRBV19 and TRBJ2-5; TRBD1 aligns across 9 bases. The trim removed 0 bases at V and 0 bases at J, leaving 8 bases unmatched. This CDR3 region has 18 residues. Germline CDR1 reads LNHDA; CDR2 reads SQIVND (reference sequence). The CDR3 region has the DNA TGTGCCAGTAGTATAGATCAATGGACAGGGGAGAACCAAGAGACCCAGTACTTC. This gives the protein CASSIDQWTGENQETQYF.

The chain carries TRBV7-9 and TRBJ2-5, with D perhaps TRBD2 (6 bases). TRBJ2-7 matches the DNA end more closely, so the J call is doubtful. Germline V gene lookup returns CDR1 SEHNR and CDR2 FQNEAQ (reference sequence). CDR3 length equals 14 residues. The chain's CDR3 is CASSWGDSFPEQYF. CDR3 DNA: TGTGCCAGCAGCTGGGGGGACTCCTTCCCCGAGCAGTACTTC.

In DNA form, the CDR3 reads TGCGCCAGCAGCTTGTCCAGAGCTTACGAGCAGTACTTC. It translates to CASSLSRAYEQYF. The chain employs TRBV5-1 and TRBJ2-7; D unclear. The CDR3 has 13 amino acids. V lost 1 base and J 4 bases, leaving 9 bases between the germline ends. Looked up from germline, CDR1 is SGHRS and CDR2 is YFSETQ. The variable domain in full, completed from reference TRBV5-1 and TRBJ2-7, reads KAGVTQTPRYLIKTRGQQVTLSCSPISGHRSVSWYQQTPGQGLQFLFEYFSETQRNKGNFPGRFSGRQFSNSRSEMNVSTLELGDSALYLCASSLSRAYEQYFGPGTRLTVT.

The chain carries TRBV10-3 and TRBJ2-1; D call uncertain. The V and J ends lost 4 bases and 7 bases respectively, with 11 bases between them. Germline assignment: CDR1 ENHRY and CDR2 SYGVKD. This CDR3 contains 13 residues. CDR3 sequence reads: CAISVAAGNEQFF. The CDR3 DNA reads as TGTGCCATCAGTGTGGCCGCCGGGAATGAGCAGTTCTTC.

The chain uses TRBV7-9 and TRBJ2-6, with D uncertain. Trimming shortened V by 5 bases and J by 0 bases, and 11 bases separated the two germline ends. Germline V gene lookup returns CDR1 SEHNR and CDR2 FQNEAQ (reference sequence). This CDR3 is 16 amino acids long. CDR3 loop: CASSKGYSSGANVLTF. The CDR3, as DNA: TGTGCCAGCAGCAAAGGGTACAGCTCTGGGGCCAACGTCCTGACTTTC.

The gene calls are TRBV19 and TRBJ2-1, with 7 positions matching TRBD2. Trimming took 2 bases from V and 4 from J; bases not matched to a gene: 5. The CDR3 is 15 residues long. CDR1 LNHDA and CDR2 SQIVND come from the germline V gene (reference sequence). The CDR3 DNA reads TGTGCCAGTAGTATACTAGCGGATAAGTACAATGAGCAGTTCTTC. Its protein product is CASSILADKYNEQFF.

The chain recombines TRBV19 with TRBJ1-5, with 8 bases fitting TRBD1. The germline V gene has CDR1 LNHDA and CDR2 SQIVND (reference sequence). Germline trimming cut 3 bases from V and 1 base from J; bases unmatched to any gene: 5. CDR3 length: 16 amino acids. CDR3 residues: CASSIGTGGSNQPQHF. In DNA, the CDR3 is TGTGCCAGTAGTATTGGGACAGGTGGGAGCAATCAGCCCCAGCATTTT.

Comment on this clone: Other DNA variants within this sample encode the same CDR3. This sequence joins TRBV2 and TRBJ2-2, with 7 positions matching TRBD1. Germline V gives CDR1 SNHLY, CDR2 FYNNEI. J was trimmed by 0 bases and V by 4 bases; bases with no gene match: 2. The CDR3 sequence is 15 residues long. The CDR3 region is CASSGQGSNTGELFF. DNA for the CDR3: TGTGCCAGCAGTGGACAGGGTTCGAACACCGGGGAGCTGTTTTTT.

The V call is TRBV11-3, the J call TRBJ1-1; tentative D call: TRBD1 (5 bases). With 3 bases removed from V and 1 base from J, the gap between germline ends came to 6 bases. This CDR3 spans 13 amino acids. The V gene's germline CDR1 is SGHNT and CDR2 YENEEA. CDR3 bases: TGTGCCAGCAGCTTGACAGAGAACACTGAAGCTTTCTTT. This codes for CASSLTENTEAFF.

This rearrangement joins TRBV28 to TRBJ2-5; tentatively, D is TRBD2 (6 bases). TRBJ2-7 matches the DNA end more closely, so the J call is doubtful. The CDR3 covers 15 residues. Per the germline V gene, CDR1 is MDHEN and CDR2 is SYDVKM. The CDR3 nucleotides are TGTGCCAGCAGCTCGACCGCCGGGACTTATTACGAGCAGTACTTC. Encoded protein: CASSSTAGTYYEQYF.

The rearrangement joins TRBV5-1 to TRBJ1-4; D gene uncertain. This CDR3 has 14 residues. V was cut by 2 bases and J by 7 bases, with 12 bases left in between. Per the germline V gene, CDR1 is SGHRS and CDR2 is YFSETQ. The CDR3 DNA is TGCGCCAGCAGCTTAGGCGGAGAGGGTGAAAAACTGTTTTTT. Translated, it gives CASSLGGEGEKLFF. Filled out from reference TRBV5-1 and TRBJ1-4, the complete variable domain reads KAGVTQTPRYLIKTRGQQVTLSCSPISGHRSVSWYQQTPGQGLQFLFEYFSETQRNKGNFPGRFSGRQFSNSRSEMNVSTLELGDSALYLCASSLGGEGEKLFFGSGTQLSVL.

The chain recombines TRBV9 with TRBJ2-1, with 15 positions matching TRBD2. The CDR3 contains 17 residues. Germline-derived CDR1 and CDR2 are SGDLS and YYNGEE. V shed 0 bases and J 4 bases; nucleotides not matched to a gene: 2. Here the CDR3 reads CASSVGGTSGRYNEQFF. The CDR3 region has the DNA TGTGCCAGCAGCGTAGGTGGGACTAGCGGGAGGTACAATGAGCAGTTCTTC.

The chain carries TRBV27 and TRBJ2-5; D remains unclear. Trimming left V 3 bases short and J 2 bases short, with 7 bases between. Per the germline V gene, CDR1 is MNHEY and CDR2 is SMNVEV (reference sequence). This CDR3 contains 13 residues. CDR3 amino acids: CASSFGLQETQYF. CDR3 DNA: TGTGCCAGCAGTTTTGGGCTTCAAGAGACCCAGTACTTC.

Details on this clone: This CDR3 fails to terminate in the conserved phenylalanine or tryptophan, so it likely reflects a read error. No DNA is shown, since the ends of the CDR3 on it are uncertain; the CDR3 is the one TCRdb lists. The chain carries TRBV5-8 and TRBJ2-3. The CDR3 spans 9 residues, counting both ends. Germline V gene data show CDR1 as SGHTS and CDR2 as YDEGEE. The CDR3 here is CASSFTHVI.

The chain links TRBV5-1 to TRBJ1-1; 10 bases map to TRBD1. The germline V gene has CDR1 SGHRS and CDR2 YFSETQ. The junction had 10 bases not matched to a gene; V was cut back by 4 bases and J by 1 base. The CDR3 has 17 amino acids. The CDR3 region has the DNA TGCGCCAGCAGCGGGACAGGGGTAAGATTATGGAACACTGAAGCTTTCTTT. It encodes CASSGTGVRLWNTEAFF.

The chain links TRBV27 to TRBJ2-7; D possibly corresponds to TRBD1 (5 bases). Germline lookup yields CDR1 MNHEY and CDR2 SMNVEV (reference sequence). Trimming shortened V by 5 bases and J by 2 bases, and 13 bases separated the two germline ends. The CDR3 is made up of 14 amino acids. CDR3 nucleotides: TGTGCCAGCAGTCAACCCGGACACCCCTACGAGCAGTACTTC. It is translated as CASSQPGHPYEQYF.

CDR3 sequence: CASSPPGIYEQYF. The CDR3 nucleotides read TGTGCCAGCAGTCCCCCGGGTATCTACGAGCAGTACTTC. V usage is TRBV28 and J usage is TRBJ2-7; D not resolved. Between the trimmed V and J ends, which lost 5 bases and 3 bases, there was a span of 11 bases. The V gene's germline CDR1 is MDHEN and CDR2 SYDVKM. The length of the CDR3 is 13 residues.

This chain connects TRBV9 to TRBJ2-1, with D unresolved. V lost 0 bases to trimming and J lost 5 bases, with 3 bases between them. The germline CDR1 and CDR2 sequences are SGDLS and YYNGEE. The CDR3 is 12 amino acids. DNA of the CDR3: TGTGCCAGCAGCGTAGGAAACAATGAGCAGTTCTTC. Its protein is CASSVGNNEQFF.